This T cell receptor beta chain emerged from a study of cytomegalovirus exposure and HLA in healthy donors. As for the study in general: The 100 to 150 validation repertoires and the 666 first-cohort repertoires shared a platform, a later analysis reported. Study findings and constraints: Confirmation was obtained in vitro that a few CMV-associated chains are specific for CMV antigens. Despite most TCR sequences being rare, some public TCRs occurred in many donors.

A remark on this clone: Antigen specificity is unknown.

This CDR3 spans 15 amino acids. Trimming at V came to 5 bases and at J to 8 bases, leaving 6 bases not matched to a gene. The germline V gene encodes CDR1 SEHNR and CDR2 FQNEAQ (reference sequence). TCRdb keeps only in-frame clones here, not all; method: immunoSEQ multiplex PCR. This table has roughly 240,000 clones, roughly 89% appearing once. The receptor was isolated from a man younger than 30 in good health and CMV-seronegative. This chain joins TRBV7-9 and TRBJ2-1, with 13 bases that match TRBD2. Material for sequencing was PBMCs. CDR3 region: CASSPRTSGSYEQFF. In DNA form, the CDR3 reads TGTGCCAGCAGCCCCAGGACTAGCGGGAGCTATGAGCAGTTCTTC.